This paragraph covers one TCR beta chain sequence. The source of the sample is a study of blood T cell repertoires in COVID-19. Study-wide background: Samples of COVID-19 (acute and convalescent) were obtained from the United States, Italy and Spain. In each case, the material was cDNA or gDNA derived from T cells, B-cell-depleted T cells, or PBMCs.

Sequencing used immunoSEQ multiplex PCR; TCRdb keeps in-frame clones, though not all of them. The top ten clones hold 5% to 6% of a sample with fewer than 200,000 clones, 70% to 90% of them seen once. A Seattle source enrolled patients during active infection and followed them longitudinally. The CDR3 has 12 amino acids. Germline CDR1 MNHEY, CDR2 SVGAGI. Trimming left V 10 bases short and J 6 bases short, with 12 bases between. The rearrangement links TRBV6-5 to TRBJ1-4; perhaps TRBD1 as D (5 bases). Sequencing used peripheral blood. The receptor's source is a woman aged 50 to 60 with COVID-19, enrolled during active disease. The DNA for the CDR3 is TGTGCCACCGACAGTTCGGATGAAAAACTGTTTTTT. Encoded protein: CATDSSDEKLFF.